Below are 18 T cell receptor beta chains sequenced from a single sample in a study of blood T cells in healthy people across ages (dated by TCRdb to the mid-2010s). Library preparation used 5' RACE. Instrument on record: Illumina HiSeq 2500. A second PCR of roughly 7 to 11 cycles was performed with a sample-barcoded 5' primer and a J-beta primer mix. TCRdb reprocessed the public reads (quality trimming at Q25 with fastp, clone calling with MiXCR) and kept in-frame beta chains. Merged by CDR3 protein, the rows form single entries marked with the most common genes and DNA. The sample profile shows 600,000 or so distinct CDR3 sequences; 21% of them were found once. Around 3.4% of the sample is in the top ten clones. Sequences were obtained from blood. These TCRs come from a man aged 65 to 85 in good health.

In this sample, this clonotype turned up a few times. The chain couples TRBV5-5 to TRBJ2-7; D unresolved. Trimming removed 1 base from V and 3 bases from J, with 5 bases in between. Germline CDR1 SGHKS, CDR2 YYEKEE (reference sequence). CDR3 length: 12 amino acids. CDR3 DNA sequence: TGTGCCAGCAGCTTGTCAGACTACGAGCAGTACTTC. Amino acid sequence: CASSLSDYEQYF.

The chain links TRBV10-3 to TRBJ2-3; D is perhaps TRBD1 or TRBD2 (5 bases each). Germline lookup yields CDR1 ENHRY and CDR2 SYGVKD. Trimming stripped 4 bases from V and 6 bases from J, with 8 bases between. This CDR3 has 12 amino acids. The DNA for the CDR3 is TGTGCCATCAGTGGAGGGGCCGATACGCAGTATTTT. Its protein product is CAISGGADTQYF.

This clonotype was found many times. The gene calls are TRBV29-1 and TRBJ2-5, with 7 nucleotides matching TRBD1. Germline CDR1 SQVTM, CDR2 ANQGSEA. V lost 5 bases, J lost 2 bases, and 14 bases stayed unmatched. The CDR3 has 16 amino acids. Here the CDR3 reads CSVFRNGGTAQETQYF. The CDR3 nucleotides are TGCAGCGTTTTTAGAAATGGTGGGACAGCTCAAGAGACCCAGTACTTC. The full variable domain, in which reference TRBV29-1 and TRBJ2-5 provide the parts outside the CDR3, is SAVISQKPSRDICQRGTSLTIQCQVDSQVTMMFWYRQQPGQSLTLIATANQGSEATYESGFVIDKFPISRPNLTFSTLTVSNMSPEDSSIYLCSVFRNGGTAQETQYFGPGTRLLVL.

This clonotype was seen a few times. The CDR3 loop is CSAAPSGGAETQYF. Written as DNA, the CDR3 is TGCAGCGCCGCCCCTAGCGGGGGGGCAGAGACCCAGTACTTC. The chain carries TRBV29-1 and TRBJ2-5, with 12 bases matching TRBD2. Per the germline V gene, CDR1 is SQVTM and CDR2 is ANQGSEA. The CDR3 consists of 14 residues. V lost 7 bases, J lost 4 bases, and 7 bases stayed unmatched.

As for this clonotype: A junction end diverges from the germline sequence, so it may reflect a read error. CDR3: CAASERTAQETQYF. The DNA for the CDR3 is TGTGCCGCCAGTGAAAGGACAGCCCAGGAGACCCAGTACTTC. This chain joins TRBV24-1 and TRBJ2-5; TRBD1 might be the D (6 bases). Germline CDR1 reads KGHDR; CDR2 reads SFDVKD. The CDR3 has 14 amino acids.

The chain combines TRBV7-6 with TRBJ1-5; TRBD1 matches 8 bases. Per the germline V gene, CDR1 is SGHVS and CDR2 is FNYEAQ. The CDR3 is 15 amino acids. V trimming: 5 bases; J trimming: 4 bases; junction bases outside the gene matches: 7. In nucleotides, the CDR3 is TGTGCCAGCAGCCCCTTTCAGGGGGCGAATCAGCCCCAGCATTTT. The encoded protein is CASSPFQGANQPQHF.

The chain recombines TRBV20-1 with TRBJ2-4, with 9 bases fitting TRBD2. The CDR3 has 14 residues. Trimming cost V 5 bases and J 8 bases; bases outside gene matches: 10. Germline V gene data show CDR1 as DFQATT and CDR2 as SNEGSKA (reference sequence). The CDR3 sequence: CSAPIAGVRYIQYF. CDR3 nucleotide sequence: TGCAGTGCTCCCATAGCGGGAGTGCGTTACATTCAGTACTTC.

V gene TRBV7-9 combines with J gene TRBJ2-1; D is perhaps TRBD1 (5 bases). V was pared by 3 bases and J by 4 bases, with 7 bases between. The V gene's germline CDR1 is SEHNR and CDR2 FQNEAQ (reference sequence). The CDR3 runs 13 residues. DNA for the CDR3: TGTGCCAGCAGCTTGGACAATTACAATGAGCAGTTCTTC. As protein: CASSLDNYNEQFF.

V usage is TRBV7-3 and J usage is TRBJ2-1, with TRBD1 matching 9 bases. Germline loops: CDR1 SGHTA, CDR2 FQGTGA. V was clipped by 3 bases and J by 2 bases; unmatched bases: 2. This CDR3 region has 15 residues. The DNA for the CDR3 is TGTGCCAGCAGCTTTGACAGGGGGGCCTACAATGAGCAGTTCTTC. As protein: CASSFDRGAYNEQFF.

The V and J genes are TRBV12-3 or TRBV12-4 and TRBJ2-7; D is perhaps TRBD2 (6 bases). V was shortened by 3 bases and J by 3 bases, with 15 bases between the two germline ends. The CDR3 is made up of 15 amino acids. The CDR3 nucleotides read TGTGCCAGCAGTTTGGGGCGGGACGGAAACTACGAGCAGTACTTC. Amino acids: CASSLGRDGNYEQYF.

This clonotype was detected ten times or more. The chain couples TRBV5-1 to TRBJ2-7; 10 positions match TRBD1. The CDR3 consists of 14 residues. V was pared by 0 bases and J by 3 bases, with 0 bases of the junction left unmatched. Per the germline V gene, CDR1 is SGHRS and CDR2 is YFSETQ. The CDR3 is CASSLGTGGYEQYF. The DNA for the CDR3 is TGCGCCAGCAGCTTGGGGACAGGGGGCTACGAGCAGTACTTC.

This clonotype was picked up a small number of times. The chain carries TRBV2 and TRBJ2-5; TRBD1 is a possible D gene (6 bases). Germline V CDR1 and CDR2: SNHLY, FYNNEI. The V end lost 6 bases, the J end lost 8 bases, and 13 bases lay between the germline ends. The CDR3 is made up of 12 amino acids. The CDR3 DNA is TGTGCCAGCAGGCTTGAGGGGGATACCCAGTACTTC. Residues: CASRLEGDTQYF.

The chain carries TRBV12-3 or TRBV12-4 and TRBJ1-3, with D possibly being TRBD1 (6 bases). The ends were cut back, 3 bases at V and 0 bases at J, with 15 bases in the middle. This CDR3 is 17 amino acids long. The CDR3 DNA is TGTGCCAGCAGTTTGGGGGCATTTACAGCCTCTGGAAACACCATATATTTT. Protein product: CASSLGAFTASGNTIYF.

A few counts support this clonotype. This rearrangement joins TRBV6-1 to TRBJ2-6; D is unclear. Between the trimmed V and J ends, which lost 1 base and 12 bases, there was a span of 10 bases. This CDR3 has 13 residues. CDR1 is MNHNS, CDR2 SASEGT, per germline. For the CDR3, the DNA is TGTGCCAGCAGTGAAGAGGAATTCAGCGTCCTGACTTTC. It is translated as CASSEEEFSVLTF.

This clonotype was detected many times. The chain joins TRBV6-1 to TRBJ2-7; D not certain. The V gene lost 1 base and the J gene lost 2 bases, with 3 bases spanning the gap. From germline, CDR1 is MNHNS and CDR2 SASEGT. The CDR3 covers 12 residues. DNA of the CDR3: TGTGCCAGCAGTGAAGGTGCCTACGAGCAGTACTTC. Its protein is CASSEGAYEQYF.

This clonotype was found a few times. The V gene is TRBV10-3, the J gene TRBJ2-7; 7 bases are shared with TRBD2. Losses at the gene ends were 7 bases for V and 4 bases for J; bases not matched to a gene: 7. Germline CDR1 and CDR2: ENHRY and SYGVKD. The length of the CDR3 is 13 residues. CDR3 protein: CAIKGGGSYEQYF. CDR3 DNA sequence: TGTGCCATCAAAGGAGGCGGGAGTTACGAGCAGTACTTC.

This clonotype was observed many times. This chain connects TRBV14 to TRBJ2-5; D possibly corresponds to TRBD2 (5 bases). With 3 bases removed from V and 5 bases from J, the gap between germline ends came to 10 bases. There are 13 residues in the CDR3. CDR1 is SGHDN, CDR2 FVKESK, per germline. The CDR3 DNA follows: TGTGCCAGCAGCCAGACGGGGTCCGAGACCCAGTACTTC. Its protein product is CASSQTGSETQYF. Drawing the rest from reference TRBV14 and TRBJ2-5, the complete variable domain is EAGVTQFPSHSVIEKGQTVTLRCDPISGHDNLYWYRRVMGKEIKFLLHFVKESKQDESGMPNNRFLAERTGGTYSTLKVQPAELEDSGVYFCASSQTGSETQYFGPGTRLLVL.

This clonotype came up a few times. The chain has TRBV28 and TRBJ2-3, with D possibly TRBD2 on 5 matching bases. The germline gives CDR1 MDHEN, CDR2 SYDVKM. With 6 bases removed from V and 6 bases from J, the gap between germline ends came to 16 bases. The CDR3 runs 14 residues. The CDR3: CASSMDCSGDTQYF. The CDR3 coding sequence is TGTGCCAGCAGCATGGACTGTTCAGGCGATACGCAGTATTTT. Full variable domain (outside the CDR3, taken from reference TRBV28 and TRBJ2-3): DVKVTQSSRYLVKRTGEKVFLECVQDMDHENMFWYRQDPGLGLRLIYFSYDVKMKEKGDIPEGYSVSREKKERFSLILESASTNQTSMYLCASSMDCSGDTQYFGPGTRLTVL.